Below are 25 T cell receptor beta chains sequenced from a single sample in a study of blood T cells in healthy people across ages. Alongside a J-beta primer mix, a sample-barcoded 5' primer served in a second PCR lasting roughly 6 to 12 cycles. TCRdb called the 5' RACE reads again in MiXCR, with one record for every CDR3 protein. The sample yields roughly 720,000 distinct CDR3 sequences, about 55% seen once. The sample consisted of blood. The receptors were sampled from an elderly man in good health.

This chain links TRBV24-1 with TRBJ2-4; possibly TRBD1 for D (5 bases). With the DNA end fitting TRBJ2-5 better, the J assignment may be wrong. This CDR3 comprises 14 residues. In germline, CDR1 is KGHDR, CDR2 SFDVKD. The CDR3 is CATCGAGPKETQYF. The DNA of the CDR3 is TGTGCCACCTGTGGCGCAGGGCCCAAGGAGACCCAGTACTTC.

This clonotype occurred a few times. The chain recombines TRBV11-3 with TRBJ2-1; 8 bases line up with TRBD1. J was trimmed by 2 bases and V by 8 bases; bases with no gene match: 8. The CDR3 is made up of 15 amino acids. The V gene's germline CDR1 is SGHNT and CDR2 YENEEA. The CDR3 sequence is CASSLGGQAYNEQFF. The DNA for the CDR3 is TGTGCCAGCTCCCTGGGGGGACAGGCCTACAATGAGCAGTTCTTC.

The chain recombines TRBV6-5 with TRBJ1-4; D unresolved. Germline V gene data show CDR1 as MNHEY and CDR2 as SVGAGI. V was trimmed by 6 bases and J by 5 bases, leaving 16 bases between them. The CDR3 length is 15 residues. The CDR3 DNA reads as TGTGCCAGCAGGGACTCCGGACCGGGGAATGAAAAACTGTTTTTT. Its translation is CASRDSGPGNEKLFF.

The chain uses TRBV29-1 and TRBJ2-5, with D unclear. Germline CDR1 and CDR2: SQVTM and ANQGSEA. V was clipped by 4 bases and J by 4 bases, with 7 bases between them. This CDR3 has 11 amino acids. The CDR3 here is CSVVVAETQYF. As DNA, the CDR3 is TGCAGCGTTGTGGTAGCAGAGACCCAGTACTTC.

The chain has TRBV7-2 and TRBJ2-7; TRBD2 agrees at 9 bases. V gave up 5 bases and J gave up 0 bases; unmatched junction bases: 5. The CDR3 runs to 15 residues. Per the germline V gene, CDR1 is SGHTA and CDR2 is FQGNSA. The CDR3 DNA reads TGTGCCAGCAGCCGGCGGGGGGGAGCCTCCTACGAGCAGTACTTC. Residues: CASSRRGGASYEQYF. The variable domain in full, completed from reference TRBV7-2 and TRBJ2-7, reads GAGVSQSPSNKVTEKGKDVELRCDPISGHTALYWYRQSLGQGLEFLIYFQGNSAPDKSGLPSDRFSAERTGGSVSTLTIQRTQQEDSAVYLCASSRRGGASYEQYFGPGTRLTVT.

The CDR3 loop is CASSLVGAGYYNEQFF. The CDR3 nucleotides read TGTGCCAGCAGCTTAGTTGGAGCGGGGTACTACAATGAGCAGTTCTTC. The chain uses TRBV11-1 and TRBJ2-1; 7 bases align to TRBD2. Germline V CDR1 and CDR2: SGHAT, FQDESV (reference sequence). With V trimmed by 1 base and J by 3 bases, 6 bases remained unmatched. This CDR3 is built from 16 residues. Drawing the rest from reference TRBV11-1 and TRBJ2-1, the complete variable domain is EAEVAQSPRYKITEKSQAVAFWCDPISGHATLYWYRQILGQGPELLVQFQDESVVDDSQLPKDRFSAERLKGVDSTLKIQPAELGDSAMYLCASSLVGAGYYNEQFFGPGTRLTVL.

The table lists this clonotype with a few counts. The chain is built from TRBV20-1 and TRBJ2-7, with 10 bases aligning to TRBD2. V lost 3 bases and J lost 3; bases outside the gene matches: 5. This CDR3 is 14 amino acids long. Germline lookup yields CDR1 DFQATT and CDR2 SNEGSKA (reference sequence). CDR3 DNA sequence: TGCAGTGCTAGTCCTCTAGCGGGAGTCTACGAGCAGTACTTC. This translates into CSASPLAGVYEQYF.

This clonotype has just one count. The V and J genes are TRBV18 and TRBJ2-1; TRBD1 or TRBD2 may be the D gene (5 bases each). The V end lost 3 bases, the J end lost 7 bases, and 13 bases lay between the germline ends. The germline CDR1 and CDR2 sequences are KGHSH and LQKENI. There are 14 residues in the CDR3. The CDR3 here is CASSPQGPPNEQFF. In nucleotides, the CDR3 is TGTGCCAGCTCACCGCAGGGACCTCCGAATGAGCAGTTCTTC.

The chain couples TRBV6-5 to TRBJ2-3, with unresolved D. Germline V gene lookup returns CDR1 MNHEY and CDR2 SVGAGI. The CDR3 covers 11 residues. V was shortened by 2 bases and J by 5 bases, with 2 bases between the two germline ends. As DNA, the CDR3 is TGTGCCAGCAGTTACAAAGATACGCAGTATTTT. This translates into CASSYKDTQYF.

The V call is TRBV27, the J call TRBJ2-1; D remains ambiguous. The V end lost 0 bases, the J end lost 10 bases, and 10 bases lay between the germline ends. Germline CDR1 MNHEY, CDR2 SMNVEV (reference sequence). This CDR3 is built from 13 residues. For the CDR3, the DNA is TGTGCCAGCAGTTTATCGTGGTCAGTGGAGCAGTTCTTC. This sequence encodes CASSLSWSVEQFF.

The rearrangement links TRBV7-3 to TRBJ2-4; 8 bases align to TRBD1. Per the germline V gene, CDR1 is SGHTA and CDR2 is FQGTGA. The CDR3 has 15 residues. V shed 0 bases, J shed 8 bases, and the junction held 6 bases outside the gene matches. Written as DNA, the CDR3 is TGTGCCAGCAGCTTAACTGGACAGGGCTGGGACATTCAGTACTTC. The encoded protein is CASSLTGQGWDIQYF.

The chain joins TRBV18 to TRBJ1-5; no reliable D call. Germline-derived CDR1 and CDR2 are KGHSH and LQKENI. The CDR3 contains 14 residues. Deletions cut 4 bases from V and 2 bases from J, with 9 bases between. Here the CDR3 reads CASSREVGNQPQHF. CDR3 coding DNA: TGTGCCAGCTCACGGGAGGTTGGCAATCAGCCCCAGCATTTT.

This clonotype was seen once. The gene calls are TRBV28 and TRBJ2-5, with 12 bases that match TRBD2. V was pared by 5 bases and J by 5 bases, with 6 bases of the junction left unmatched. Germline V lookup: CDR1 MDHEN, CDR2 SYDVKM. The CDR3 length is 15 residues. Here the CDR3 reads CASSSTTSGRETQYF. CDR3 coding DNA: TGTGCCAGCAGTAGCACTACTAGCGGGAGGGAGACCCAGTACTTC.

The chain carries TRBV2 and TRBJ2-1; TRBD1 agrees at 8 bases. V lost 4 bases to trimming and J lost 0 bases; unmatched junction nucleotides: 5. The CDR3 runs to 16 residues. CDR1 and CDR2 from the germline V gene are SNHLY and FYNNEI. CDR3 sequence: CASSGGTGVSYNEQFF. DNA of the CDR3: TGTGCCAGCAGTGGGGGGACAGGCGTCTCCTACAATGAGCAGTTCTTC. The full variable domain, completed using reference TRBV2 and TRBJ2-1, is EPEVTQTPSHQVTQMGQEVILRCVPISNHLYFYWYRQILGQKVEFLVSFYNNEISEKSEIFDDQFSVERPDGSNFTLKIRSTKLEDSAMYFCASSGGTGVSYNEQFFGPGTRLTVL.

The chain uses TRBV5-1 and TRBJ2-3; D is ambiguous. Trimming pared 1 base from V and 1 base from J, leaving 13 bases between. CDR3 size: 16 residues. Germline V gene lookup returns CDR1 SGHRS and CDR2 YFSETQ. The CDR3 is CASSLPGSERTDTQYF. The CDR3 DNA reads TGCGCCAGCAGCTTGCCCGGGTCCGAACGCACAGATACGCAGTATTTT.

The chain has TRBV6-4 and TRBJ2-1, with D perhaps matching TRBD1 (6 bases). Per the germline V gene, CDR1 is MRHNA and CDR2 is SNTAGT. This CDR3 contains 14 residues. The ends were cut back, 4 bases at V and 8 bases at J, with 15 bases in the middle. CDR3 nucleotide sequence: TGTGCCAGCAGTGTGGAGGCTTGGGGGCATGAGCAGTTCTTC. Residues: CASSVEAWGHEQFF.

J is TRBJ2-7 and V is TRBV12-3 or TRBV12-4; D call uncertain. The V end lost 2 bases, the J end lost 5 bases, and 10 bases lay between the germline ends. CDR3 length equals 13 residues. Here the CDR3 DNA reads TGTGCCAGCAGTTTACGGATTGTAAACGAGCAGTACTTC. Amino acids: CASSLRIVNEQYF.

The CDR3 DNA follows: TGCGCCAGCAGCCCCCGGGACAGTGCTACTTTATCTGGAAACACCATATATTTT. It is translated as CASSPRDSATLSGNTIYF. This chain uses TRBV5-1 with TRBJ1-3, with TRBD1 identical over 7 bases. Germline CDR1 and CDR2: SGHRS and YFSETQ. There are 18 residues in the CDR3. Losses at the gene ends were 4 bases for V and 1 base for J; bases not matched to a gene: 14.

This clonotype was counted at least ten times. The V call is TRBV29-1, the J call TRBJ1-4; D not certain. Trimming pared 0 bases from V and 8 bases from J, leaving 10 bases between. CDR1 is SQVTM, CDR2 ANQGSEA, per germline. This CDR3 comprises 13 residues. Written as DNA, the CDR3 is TGCAGCGTTGAAGATAGGGCGGAGGAAAAACTGTTTTTT. Translating gives CSVEDRAEEKLFF. Supplemented by reference TRBV29-1 and TRBJ1-4, the full variable domain reads SAVISQKPSRDICQRGTSLTIQCQVDSQVTMMFWYRQQPGQSLTLIATANQGSEATYESGFVIDKFPISRPNLTFSTLTVSNMSPEDSSIYLCSVEDRAEEKLFFGSGTQLSVL.

The J gene is TRBJ2-7, the V gene TRBV5-1; D gene uncertain. The ends were cut back, 0 bases at V and 4 bases at J, with 5 bases in the middle. This CDR3 region has 12 residues. Per the germline V gene, CDR1 is SGHRS and CDR2 is YFSETQ. In DNA, the CDR3 is TGCGCCAGCAGCTTGGTACAATACGAGCAGTACTTC. Its translation: CASSLVQYEQYF.

The chain has TRBV27 and TRBJ2-4; 9 nucleotides agree with TRBD1. TRBJ2-7 matches the DNA end more closely, so the J call is doubtful. Germline CDR1 reads MNHEY; CDR2 reads SMNVEV (reference sequence). The CDR3 consists of 15 residues. CDR3 loop: CASSRQGVGTYEQYF. The CDR3 DNA is TGTGCCAGCAGTAGACAGGGGGTAGGAACCTACGAGCAGTACTTC.

This clonotype was detected once. V and J are TRBV28 and TRBJ2-1; 8 bases line up with TRBD1. CDR3 size: 15 residues. Per germline, CDR1 MDHEN and CDR2 SYDVKM. Losses at the gene ends were 5 bases for V and 9 bases for J; bases not matched to a gene: 12. CDR3 nucleotide sequence: TGTGCCAGCAGTCCAAACAGGGGGATTTCTAGTGAGCAGTTCTTC. Translation: CASSPNRGISSEQFF.

The chain has TRBV3-1 and TRBJ2-7; D is ambiguous. The CDR3 has 14 residues. The germline V gene encodes CDR1 LGHDT and CDR2 YNNKEL (reference sequence). Trimming stripped 1 base from V and 2 bases from J, with 9 bases between. CDR3 DNA: TGTGCCAGCAGCCAAGCTTACTCTCCCTACGAGCAGTACTTC. It translates to CASSQAYSPYEQYF.

V gene TRBV3-1 combines with J gene TRBJ1-1; no firm D call. CDR1 and CDR2 (germline): LGHDT, YNNKEL (reference sequence). The CDR3 is made up of 12 amino acids. V lost 3 bases to trimming and J lost 5 bases, with 7 bases between them. CDR3 coding DNA: TGTGCCAGCAGCCATAGCGGAACTGAAGCTTTCTTT. Its translation is CASSHSGTEAFF. Complete variable domain (other parts from reference TRBV3-1 and TRBJ1-1): DTAVSQTPKYLVTQMGNDKSIKCEQNLGHDTMYWYKQDSKKFLKIMFSYNNKELIINETVPNRFSPKSPDKAHLNLHINSLELGDSAVYFCASSHSGTEAFFGQGTRLTVV.

This chain uses TRBV29-1 with TRBJ2-1, with D perhaps being TRBD1 or TRBD2 (6 bases each). V lost 4 bases and J 6 bases, leaving 16 bases between the germline ends. The germline V gene has CDR1 SQVTM and CDR2 ANQGSEA. The CDR3 covers 14 residues. The CDR3 DNA reads as TGCAGCGTTGCCTTGATCGGGGGCCCCAATGAGCAGTTCTTC. Protein: CSVALIGGPNEQFF.